A selection of T cell receptor beta chains follows, all from one sample in a study of T-cell reconstitution after alpha-beta-depleted transplantation in children. TCRdb redid the calling of the PCR reads with MiXCR, one entry per CDR3 protein. In the table there are approximately 130,000 distinct CDR3 sequences, about a tenth of which are singletons. Sequenced here: PBMCs, mostly from graft donor cells, sampled 180 days after TCRalphabeta/CD19-depleted stem cell transplant. The receptors stem from a girl in the first two years of life who had a stem cell transplant for combined immunodeficiency, so the T cells may come from the graft donor. Each CDR3 is given with its conserved first and last residue. Each record gives: V gene, CDR3 length, J gene, clone size, D gene, CDR3 protein, CDR3 DNA. The D gene is left open where the match is weak. The size field is filled for only some rows; it gives once, few, many or a size class.

TRBV14	12	TRBJ1-6	many	TRBD1	CASSRDRLFLHF	TGTGCCAGCAGTCGGGACAGGCTCTTCCTCCACTTT
TRBV19	14	TRBJ2-7	few	NA	CASRTRGSGHEQYF	TGTGCCAGTAGAACCCGGGGCAGCGGCCACGAGCAGTACTTC
TRBV5-1	17	TRBJ2-1	NA	TRBD2	CASSPGLAGGPYNEQFF	TGCGCCAGCAGCCCGGGACTAGCGGGAGGGCCCTACAATGAGCAGTTCTTC
TRBV7-8	16	TRBJ2-5	NA	NA	CASSDRHRGDQETQYF	TGTGCCAGCAGCGACCGCCACCGTGGGGACCAAGAGACCCAGTACTTC
TRBV7-8	15	TRBJ2-3	NA	TRBD1	CASSSTGWGTDTQYF	TGTGCCAGCAGCTCGACAGGGTGGGGGACAGATACGCAGTATTTT
TRBV29-1	12	TRBJ2-7	NA	TRBD1	CSVEIQGNEQYF	TGCAGCGTTGAGATACAGGGGAACGAGCAGTACTTC
TRBV11-1	15	TRBJ2-3	NA	NA	CASSESRGTTDTQYF	TGTGCCAGCAGCGAGTCCCGGGGTACCACAGATACGCAGTATTTT
TRBV20-1	11	TRBJ2-7	many	NA	CSATGGYEQYF	TGCAGTGCTACAGGCGGCTACGAGCAGTACTTC
TRBV5-1	16	TRBJ2-3	few	NA	CASSLEPLSPKDTQYF	TGCGCCAGCAGCTTGGAGCCCCTCTCTCCAAAGGATACGCAGTATTTT
TRBV10-3	12	TRBJ1-1	NA	NA	CAIKAPNTEAFF	TGTGCCATCAAGGCCCCGAACACTGAAGCTTTCTTT
TRBV3-1	14	TRBJ2-5	few	NA	CASRGGLYQETQYF	TGTGCCAGCAGAGGAGGCCTATACCAAGAGACCCAGTACTTC
TRBV25-1	16	TRBJ2-1	few	NA	CASSEWAKPSYNEQFF	TGTGCCAGCAGTGAATGGGCGAAACCCTCCTACAATGAGCAGTTCTTC
TRBV12-3/TRBV12-4	15	TRBJ2-1	NA	TRBD2	CASSFGGSGYNEQFF	TGTGCCAGCAGTTTCGGCGGGAGCGGCTACAATGAGCAGTTCTTC
TRBV29-1	13	TRBJ2-5	few	NA	CSVDPGGRETQYF	TGCAGCGTTGATCCAGGAGGGAGAGAGACCCAGTACTTC
TRBV5-6	13	TRBJ1-1	many	NA	CASSLNRVTEAFF	TGTGCCAGCAGCTTGAACAGGGTCACTGAAGCTTTCTTT
TRBV27	16	TRBJ2-1	few	TRBD1	CASSNNDRGLYNEQFF	TGTGCCAGCAGTAACAACGACAGGGGGCTCTACAATGAGCAGTTCTTC
TRBV4-2	15	TRBJ1-5	few	NA	CASSRGRSSNQPQHF	TGTGCCAGCAGCCGGGGGAGATCAAGCAATCAGCCCCAGCATTTT
TRBV5-4	14	TRBJ2-5	few	NA	CASTMTDGGETQYF	TGTGCCAGCACCATGACGGATGGGGGGGAGACCCAGTACTTC
TRBV12-3/TRBV12-4	19	TRBJ2-3	few	TRBD2	CASSLPPGLASPSTDTQYF	TGTGCCAGCAGTTTACCACCGGGACTAGCCTCCCCTAGCACAGATACGCAGTATTTT
TRBV29-1	13	TRBJ2-1	few	NA	CSVVLTGYNEQFF	TGCAGCGTTGTCCTAACAGGTTACAATGAGCAGTTCTTC
TRBV13	15	TRBJ2-3	NA	NA	CASSLKEEIVDTQYF	TGTGCCAGCAGCTTAAAGGAGGAAATCGTGGATACGCAGTATTTT
TRBV11-2	14	TRBJ1-2	few	TRBD1	CASSSLTGGYGYTF	TGTGCCAGCAGCTCATTGACAGGGGGCTATGGCTACACCTTC
TRBV13	15	TRBJ2-5	once	NA	CASSRRGKGQETQYF	TGTGCCAGCAGCCGACGCGGGAAGGGGCAAGAGACCCAGTACTTC
TRBV7-9	15	TRBJ2-3	few	TRBD2	CASSPGTSMTDTQYF	TGTGCCAGCAGCCCCGGGACTAGCATGACAGATACGCAGTATTTT
TRBV20-1	17	TRBJ2-1	few	TRBD2	CSAKGTSGGNSYNEQFF	TGCAGTGCTAAAGGGACTAGCGGGGGGAATTCCTACAATGAGCAGTTCTTC
TRBV7-3	15	TRBJ2-3	few	TRBD2	CASSASGGGTDTQYF	TGTGCCAGCAGCGCTAGCGGGGGGGGCACAGATACGCAGTATTTT
TRBV6-5	17	TRBJ2-5	NA	TRBD2	CASSYSTASGSLETQYF	TGTGCCAGCAGTTACTCGACGGCTAGCGGGAGTCTCGAGACCCAGTACTTC
TRBV5-1	15	TRBJ2-3	many	TRBD2	CASSLPSGGTDTQYF	TGCGCCAGCAGCTTGCCTAGCGGGGGTACAGATACGCAGTATTTT
TRBV5-1	14	TRBJ2-2	NA	NA	CASSSGENTGELFF	TGCGCCAGCAGCTCAGGGGAGAACACCGGGGAGCTGTTTTTT
TRBV7-2	15	TRBJ1-4	NA	TRBD1	CASSLPGQRNEKLFF	TGTGCCAGCAGCTTACCGGGACAGCGGAATGAAAAACTGTTTTTT
TRBV6-5	11	TRBJ2-1	few	NA	CASSYSSEQFF	TGTGCCAGCAGTTACTCGAGTGAGCAGTTCTTC
TRBV5-1	15	TRBJ1-4	few	TRBD1	CASSRPTGGDEKLFF	TGCGCCAGCAGCAGGCCGACAGGGGGTGATGAAAAACTGTTTTTT
TRBV20-1	15	TRBJ2-7	NA	TRBD2	CSARDGGLASYEQYF	TGCAGTGCTAGAGATGGCGGACTAGCTTCCTACGAGCAGTACTTC
TRBV12-3/TRBV12-4	18	TRBJ2-2	few	TRBD2	CASSTGLAGPLRTGELFF	TGTGCCAGCAGTACAGGACTAGCGGGGCCACTTCGGACCGGGGAGCTGTTTTTT
TRBV2	14	TRBJ1-3	NA	TRBD1	CATTGQISGNTIYF	TGTGCCACCACGGGACAGATCTCTGGAAACACCATATATTTT
TRBV29-1	12	TRBJ2-2	NA	NA	CSGGTGPGELFF	TGCAGCGGTGGTACAGGGCCCGGGGAGCTGTTTTTT
TRBV11-1	15	TRBJ2-7	NA	TRBD1	CASSRQGAVSDEQYF	TGTGCCAGCAGTCGACAGGGGGCAGTATCGGACGAGCAGTACTTC
TRBV2	14	TRBJ2-2	NA	NA	CASRRHLNTGELFF	TGTGCCAGCAGAAGACACCTGAACACCGGGGAGCTGTTTTTT
TRBV5-1	14	TRBJ2-5	NA	NA	CASSLPDPRETQYF	TGCGCCAGCAGCTTACCAGATCCAAGAGAGACCCAGTACTTC
TRBV20-1	17	TRBJ2-3	few	TRBD1	CSAWTGTGYSRTDTQYF	TGCAGTGCATGGACCGGGACAGGGTATTCTCGCACAGATACGCAGTATTTT
TRBV6-6	13	TRBJ2-7	many	NA	CASSSYGGDEQYF	TGTGCCAGCAGCTCATACGGGGGCGACGAGCAGTACTTC
TRBV12-3/TRBV12-4	16	TRBJ2-1	few	TRBD1	CASRSPGQGPNNEQFF	TGTGCCAGCAGGTCTCCGGGACAGGGTCCCAACAATGAGCAGTTCTTC
TRBV10-3	13	TRBJ1-2	NA	NA	CAISEEGHNGYTF	TGTGCCATCAGTGAGGAAGGGCATAATGGCTACACCTTC
TRBV6-2/TRBV6-3	13	TRBJ2-5	many	NA	CASSWTHQETQYF	TGTGCCAGCAGTTGGACACACCAAGAGACCCAGTACTTC
TRBV27	16	TRBJ2-5	NA	NA	CASSPGGGLIQETQYF	TGTGCCAGCAGTCCAGGGGGGGGACTCATCCAAGAGACCCAGTACTTC
TRBV6-5	12	TRBJ2-3	NA	NA	CASSPSYGTQYF	TGTGCCAGCAGTCCCTCTTATGGTACGCAGTATTTT
TRBV15	15	TRBJ1-4	few	NA	CATTRLTGGNEKLFF	TGTGCCACCACCAGATTGACAGGCGGGAATGAAAAACTGTTTTTT
TRBV20-1	15	TRBJ2-2	NA	NA	CSARDGDTNTGELFF	TGCAGTGCTAGAGATGGGGACACGAACACCGGGGAGCTGTTTTTT
TRBV7-3	14	TRBJ1-3	NA	TRBD1	CASSPGQGANTIYF	TGTGCCAGCAGCCCGGGACAGGGAGCGAACACCATATATTTT
TRBV24-1	16	TRBJ2-7	NA	NA	CATSGPERDGSYEQYF	TGTGCCACCAGTGGCCCAGAGAGAGACGGATCCTACGAGCAGTACTTC
TRBV5-1	14	TRBJ2-2	NA	NA	CASSLDHYTGELFF	TGCGCCAGCAGCTTGGATCACTACACCGGGGAGCTGTTTTTT
TRBV29-1	13	TRBJ2-1	few	TRBD2	CSAAGTMNRGQFF	TGCAGCGCCGCCGGGACTATGAATAGGGGGCAGTTCTTC
TRBV5-1	16	TRBJ1-1	NA	TRBD1	CASSLGNRGAYTEAFF	TGCGCCAGCAGCTTGGGAAACAGGGGAGCGTACACTGAAGCTTTCTTT